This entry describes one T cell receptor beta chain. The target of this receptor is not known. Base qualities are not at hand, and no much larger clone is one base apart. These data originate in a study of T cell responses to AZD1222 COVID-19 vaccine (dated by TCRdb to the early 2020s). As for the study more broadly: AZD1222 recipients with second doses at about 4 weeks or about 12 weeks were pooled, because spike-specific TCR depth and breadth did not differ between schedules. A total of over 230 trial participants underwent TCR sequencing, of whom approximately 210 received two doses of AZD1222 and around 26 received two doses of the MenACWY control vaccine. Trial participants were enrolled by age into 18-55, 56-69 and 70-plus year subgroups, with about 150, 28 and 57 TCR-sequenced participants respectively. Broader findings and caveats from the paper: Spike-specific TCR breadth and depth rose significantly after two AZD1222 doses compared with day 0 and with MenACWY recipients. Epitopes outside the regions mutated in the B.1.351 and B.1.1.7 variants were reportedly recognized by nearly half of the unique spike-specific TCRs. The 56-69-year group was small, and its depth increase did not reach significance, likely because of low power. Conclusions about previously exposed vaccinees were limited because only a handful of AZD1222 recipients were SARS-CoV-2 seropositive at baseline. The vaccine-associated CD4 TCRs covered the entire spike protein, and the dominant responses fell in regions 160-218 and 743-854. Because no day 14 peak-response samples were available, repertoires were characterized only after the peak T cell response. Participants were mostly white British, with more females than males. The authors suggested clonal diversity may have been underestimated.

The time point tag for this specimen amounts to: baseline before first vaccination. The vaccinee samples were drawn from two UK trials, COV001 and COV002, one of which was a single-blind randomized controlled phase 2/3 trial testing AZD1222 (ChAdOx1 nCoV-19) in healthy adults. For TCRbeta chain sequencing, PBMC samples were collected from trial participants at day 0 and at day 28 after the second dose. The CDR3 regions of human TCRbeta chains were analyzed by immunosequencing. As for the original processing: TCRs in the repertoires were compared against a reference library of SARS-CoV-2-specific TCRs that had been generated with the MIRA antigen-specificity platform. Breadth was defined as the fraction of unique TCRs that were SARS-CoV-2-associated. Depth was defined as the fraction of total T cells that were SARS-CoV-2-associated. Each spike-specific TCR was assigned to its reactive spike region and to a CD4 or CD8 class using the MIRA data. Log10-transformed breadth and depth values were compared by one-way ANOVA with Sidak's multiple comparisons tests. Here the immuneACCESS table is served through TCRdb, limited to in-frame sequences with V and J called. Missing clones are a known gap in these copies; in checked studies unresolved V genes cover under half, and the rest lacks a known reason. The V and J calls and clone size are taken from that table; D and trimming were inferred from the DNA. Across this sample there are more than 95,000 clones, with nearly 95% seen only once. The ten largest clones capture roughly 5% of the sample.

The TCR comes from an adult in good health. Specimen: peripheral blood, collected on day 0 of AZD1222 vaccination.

Here the CDR3 is given as CASTGPQETQYF. In nucleotides, the sequence is TGTGCCAGCACCGGACCTCAAGAGACCCAGTACTTC. Recombination connected TRBV2 to TRBJ2-5, with an unclear D gene assignment. CDR1 and CDR2 (SNHLY, FYNNEI) derive from the germline V gene. Trimming removed 7 bases from V and 2 bases from J, leaving 8 bases between the germline ends. The CDR3, cysteine through phenylalanine, is 12 amino acids long. This entry keeps only the CDR3 DNA: 36 bases, framed from base 1.